The 10 T cell receptor beta chains in this list originate from one sample, sequenced in a study of blood T cells in healthy people across ages. Using a J-beta primer mix together with a sample-barcoded 5' primer, a second PCR was run for about 6 to 11 cycles. TCRdb reanalysed the 5' RACE reads using MiXCR and keeps one entry per CDR3 protein. Of roughly 730,000 distinct CDR3 sequences listed, roughly three fifths were seen once; the top ten hold 20% to 30%. The sequenced sample was blood. All receptors derive from a man aged 40-50 years in good health.

On this clonotype: An end of the junction does not agree with germline; a read error may underlie this. In DNA form, the CDR3 reads TGCAGCGTTTTCTGGTCGGACTCCCACAATGAGCAGTTCTTC. Residues: CSVFWSDSHNEQFF. This chain joins TRBV29-1 and TRBJ2-1; perhaps TRBD2 as D (5 bases). Germline CDR1 is SQVTM and CDR2 is ANQGSEA. There are 14 residues in the CDR3.

This clonotype was counted a single time. V usage is TRBV29-1 and J usage is TRBJ2-5, with 10 bases lining up with TRBD1. The CDR3 totals 14 residues. With 7 bases clipped from V and 4 bases from J, the junction kept 9 bases outside the gene matches. CDR1 and CDR2 from the germline V gene are SQVTM and ANQGSEA. The CDR3 here is CSATGTGAGETQYF. In DNA form, the CDR3 reads TGCAGCGCTACCGGGACAGGGGCTGGAGAGACCCAGTACTTC.

This chain uses TRBV7-2 with TRBJ2-5, with D perhaps TRBD1 (5 bases). CDR3 length equals 14 residues. Between the trimmed V and J ends, which lost 4 bases and 0 bases, there was a span of 9 bases. Germline loops: CDR1 SGHTA, CDR2 FQGNSA. CDR3 in amino acids: CASSSDRYQETQYF. The CDR3 DNA sequence: TGTGCCAGCAGCTCCGACAGATACCAAGAGACCCAGTACTTC.

With respect to this clonotype: A much larger clone lies a single base off, so this may be a read error. CDR3 in amino acids: CASSLVWGLAGGNVQYF. CDR3 in DNA: TGTGCCAGCAGCTTAGTGTGGGGACTAGCGGGGGGAAACGTTCAGTACTTC. The V and J genes are TRBV7-2 and TRBJ2-4; 15 bases are a match to TRBD2. The V gene's germline CDR1 is SGHTA and CDR2 FQGNSA. This CDR3 has 17 amino acids.

This clonotype was picked up a small number of times. V gene TRBV6-1 combines with J gene TRBJ1-1; D is unclear. The CDR3 runs to 15 residues. V shed 2 bases and J shed 1 base, with 11 bases lying between them. Germline V gene lookup returns CDR1 MNHNS and CDR2 SASEGT. The CDR3, as DNA: TGTGCCAGCAGTGAAACTGGCGTATCGAACACTGAAGCTTTCTTT. Translating gives CASSETGVSNTEAFF.

This clonotype was observed a handful of times. The chain couples TRBV12-3 or TRBV12-4 to TRBJ2-4; 7 bases match TRBD2. Trimming cost V 6 bases and J 5 bases; bases outside gene matches: 7. The CDR3 runs 14 residues. The CDR3 loop reads CASSHGGYQNIQYF. The CDR3 DNA sequence: TGTGCCAGCAGCCACGGGGGGTACCAAAACATTCAGTACTTC.

The genes are TRBV27 and TRBJ2-3, with no clear D. This CDR3 is 16 amino acids long. In germline, CDR1 is MNHEY, CDR2 SMNVEV (reference sequence). V was shortened by 5 bases and J by 3 bases, with 18 bases between the two germline ends. CDR3 DNA sequence: TGTGCCAGCAGTCCCTCATGGTCCCGTTTGACAGATACGCAGTATTTT. It encodes CASSPSWSRLTDTQYF.

The J gene is TRBJ2-7, the V gene TRBV2, with 8 bases lining up with TRBD2. The CDR3 has 15 residues. The ends lost 6 bases at V and 1 base at J; junction bases unmatched: 8. Germline CDR1 reads SNHLY; CDR2 reads FYNNEI. CDR3 region: CASSRTSGRSYEQYF. In DNA form, the CDR3 reads TGTGCCAGCAGCCGAACTAGCGGTCGGTCCTACGAGCAGTACTTC.

This clonotype was counted a few times. This rearrangement joins TRBV28 to TRBJ2-5, with D unresolved. V lost 10 bases to trimming and J lost 9 bases, with 12 bases between them. CDR1 is MDHEN, CDR2 SYDVKM, per germline. The CDR3 extends over 10 amino acids. The DNA of the CDR3 is TGTGCCACCTCATTCCGTCCCCAGTACTTC. Encoded protein: CATSFRPQYF.

The rearrangement uses TRBV21-1 and TRBJ2-7; the D segment call TRBD2 is taken from the table without a DNA check. TRBV21-1 is a pseudogene segment. CDR3 length: 14 amino acids. CDR3 amino acids: CASSKTLRGYEQYF. CDR3 DNA: TGTGCCAGCAGCAAAACCCTCCGGGGCTACGAGCAGTACTTC.